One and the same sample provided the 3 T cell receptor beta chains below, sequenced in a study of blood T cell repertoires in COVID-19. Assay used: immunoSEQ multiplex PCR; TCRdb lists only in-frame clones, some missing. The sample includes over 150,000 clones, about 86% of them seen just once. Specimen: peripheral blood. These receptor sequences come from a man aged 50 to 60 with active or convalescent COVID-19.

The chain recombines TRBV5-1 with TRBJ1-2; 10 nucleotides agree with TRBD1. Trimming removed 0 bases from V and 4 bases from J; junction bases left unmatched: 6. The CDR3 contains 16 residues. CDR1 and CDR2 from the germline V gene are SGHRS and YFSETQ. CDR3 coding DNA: TGCGCCAGCAGCTTGGAGGGACAGGGGTCAATCTATGGCTACACCTTC. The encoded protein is CASSLEGQGSIYGYTF.

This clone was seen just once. CDR3 nucleotide sequence: TGTGCCAGCAGCTGGGGGACAGGGGGCTCGGCCAACTATGGCTACACCTTC. Protein product: CASSWGTGGSANYGYTF. The gene calls are TRBV5-8 and TRBJ1-2; 12 nucleotides match TRBD1. CDR3 length: 17 amino acids. V shed 3 bases, J shed 2 bases, and the junction held 8 bases outside the gene matches. CDR1 and CDR2 (germline): SGHTS, YDEGEE. The full variable domain, with the rest looked up from reference TRBV5-8 and TRBJ1-2, is EAGVTQSPTHLIKTRGQQATLRCSPISGHTSVYWYQQALGLGLQFLLWYDEGEERNRGNFPPRFSGRQFPNYSSELNVNALELEDSALYLCASSWGTGGSANYGYTFGSGTRLTVV.

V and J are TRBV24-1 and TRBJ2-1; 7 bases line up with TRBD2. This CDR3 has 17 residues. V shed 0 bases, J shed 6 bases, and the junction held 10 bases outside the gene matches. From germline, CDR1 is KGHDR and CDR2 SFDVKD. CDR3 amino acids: CATSDLGAGPGGNEQFF. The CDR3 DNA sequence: TGTGCCACCAGTGATTTGGGGGCCGGTCCGGGGGGCAATGAGCAGTTCTTC.